This T cell receptor (beta chain) was sequenced in a study of T cell repertoires in cytomegalovirus infection (dated by TCRdb to the late 2010s). At the level of the whole study: Peptide stimulations targeted recently identified HLA-C-restricted CMV epitopes, whose presentation resists viral immunomodulation, together with well-studied HLA-B-restricted epitopes. Because public TCR beta signatures pointed to carriage of CMV infection together with the matching HLA type, the HLA type of each donor mattered for the analysis. Overall study results and their limits: Cumulative frequency of public TCR beta family members discriminated carriers of CMV infection plus the relevant HLA type in this cohort and an independent roughly 320-donor cohort. The ex vivo response was dominated by HLA-C-restricted CMV-specific TCR beta clonotypes, which also provided the single most frequent clonotype in two of eight donors.

The treatment or condition label on this specimen signifies: in vitro stimulation with specific CMV peptide epitopes to enrich CMV-specific T cells. CDR1 and CDR2, looked up from the germline V gene, are SGHTA and FQGNSA. The cysteine opens and the phenylalanine closes a CDR3 of 16 amino acids. Of all the DNA, just the CDR3 is kept, 48 bases in frame from base 1. V loses 5 bases of germline sequence and J loses 1 base, and the interval between the two ends is 14 bases. The sequencer listed for this sample is Illumina HiSeq 1500. Clones were called with MiXCR by TCRdb after fastp trimmed the public reads at Q25, and only in-frame beta chains were retained. Identical CDR3 protein sequences are pooled into one entry, listed with their most common genes and DNA. In this sample the table shows 680,000 or so distinct CDR3 sequences, about 30% of which occur a single time. The top ten clones comprise about 18% of the sample.

This clonotype has more than one count but fewer than ten. Its specific antigen is unknown. No base quality values were provided; no much bigger clone lies one nucleotide off. This material consisted of cultured PBMCs, taken from culture after CMV antigen stimulation. This clonotype originated in a human donor in good health (CMV status not recorded). Some clones in this sample may be carry-over from other donors' samples. This chain is built from TRBV7-2 and TRBJ2-2, with the D gene call left open. This receptor carries the CDR3 CASSPNARRNTGELFF. In nucleotide form, the sequence is TGTGCCAGCAGCCCCAACGCGAGACGGAACACCGGGGAGCTGTTTTTT.